A selection of T cell receptor beta chains follows, all from one sample in a study of cytomegalovirus exposure and HLA in healthy donors. Using immunoSEQ multiplex PCR, the repertoire was profiled, and TCRdb retains in-frame clones only, with some absent. Here the sample table reports 140,000 to 150,000 clones. What was sequenced was PBMCs. The origin of the receptors is a male donor in good health and CMV-seronegative. Both conserved end residues are part of each CDR3. The D gene is left open where the match is weak.

V: TRBV12-5
length: 14
J: TRBJ1-1
D: TRBD1
CDR3: CASGLGQGASEAFF
DNA: TGTGCTAGTGGTCTGGGACAGGGGGCTTCTGAAGCTTTCTTT

V: TRBV27
length: 15
J: TRBJ2-7
D: NA
CDR3: CASSPGVTGSYEQYF
DNA: TGTGCCAGCAGTCCCGGGGTGACAGGCTCCTACGAGCAGTACTTC

V: TRBV13
length: 14
J: TRBJ1-5
D: TRBD1
CDR3: CASSLGDRVQPQHF
DNA: TGTGCCAGCAGCTTAGGAGACAGGGTGCAGCCCCAGCATTTT

V: TRBV29-1
length: 13
J: TRBJ1-1
D: TRBD1
CDR3: CSGRDRVNTEAFF
DNA: TGCAGCGGGAGGGACAGGGTGAACACTGAAGCTTTCTTT

V: TRBV19
length: 15
J: TRBJ2-2
D: NA
CDR3: CASSIVAVNTGELFF
DNA: TGTGCCAGTAGTATAGTCGCGGTGAACACCGGGGAGCTGTTTTTT

V: TRBV7-6
length: 13
J: TRBJ2-7
D: NA
CDR3: CASSLGDSYEQYF
DNA: TGTGCCAGCAGCTTAGGCGACTCCTACGAGCAGTACTTC

V: TRBV6-5
length: 15
J: TRBJ1-6
D: NA
CDR3: CASRREGGSNSPLHF
DNA: TGTGCCAGCAGACGGGAGGGTGGTAGTAATTCACCCCTCCACTTT

V: TRBV18
length: 12
J: TRBJ2-4
D: NA
CDR3: CASSPRRNIQYF
DNA: TGTGCCAGCTCACCCCGGAGAAACATTCAGTACTTC

V: TRBV9
length: 14
J: TRBJ1-6
D: TRBD1
CDR3: CASSVGDRGSPLHF
DNA: TGTGCCAGCAGCGTAGGGGACAGGGGGTCACCCCTCCACTTT

V: TRBV27
length: 15
J: TRBJ2-7
D: TRBD1
CDR3: CASSLTGGHSYEQYF
DNA: TGTGCCAGCAGTTTAACAGGGGGTCACTCCTACGAGCAGTACTTC

V: TRBV30
length: 11
J: TRBJ2-1
D: NA
CDR3: CAWIQRGEQFF
DNA: TGTGCCTGGATCCAACGCGGTGAGCAGTTCTTC

V: TRBV5-8
length: 16
J: TRBJ1-4
D: TRBD1
CDR3: CASSSTDRGNDEKLFF
DNA: TGTGCCAGCAGCTCGACAGACAGGGGAAATGATGAAAAACTGTTTTTT

V: TRBV29-1
length: 13
J: TRBJ1-2
D: TRBD1
CDR3: CSVGDRVDYGYTF
DNA: TGCAGCGTTGGGGACAGGGTTGACTATGGCTACACCTTC

V: TRBV29-1
length: 13
J: TRBJ2-2
D: NA
CDR3: CSGKSRNTGELFF
DNA: TGCAGCGGTAAATCCAGAAACACCGGGGAGCTGTTTTTT

V: TRBV5-6
length: 18
J: TRBJ2-3
D: TRBD1
CDR3: CASSRIGRQGASTDTQYF
DNA: TGTGCCAGCAGCCGGATTGGACGACAGGGGGCGAGCACAGATACGCAGTATTTT

V: TRBV5-8
length: 11
J: TRBJ1-4
D: NA
CDR3: CASSEERKLFF
DNA: TGTGCCAGCAGCGAGGAGCGAAAACTGTTTTTT

V: TRBV13
length: 13
J: TRBJ1-1
D: NA
CDR3: CASSLEAGSRAFF
DNA: TGTGCCAGCAGCTTAGAGGCAGGGTCGAGAGCTTTCTTT

V: TRBV7-9
length: 16
J: TRBJ2-1
D: TRBD1
CDR3: CASSFPDRGGRDEQFF
DNA: TGTGCCAGCAGCTTCCCGGACAGGGGCGGGCGGGATGAGCAGTTCTTC

V: TRBV6-1
length: 11
J: TRBJ2-2
D: TRBD2
CDR3: CASWGGGELFF
DNA: TGTGCCAGTTGGGGGGGTGGGGAGCTGTTTTTT

V: TRBV7-2
length: 11
J: TRBJ2-7
D: NA
CDR3: CASSLAREQYF
DNA: TGTGCCAGCAGCTTAGCTCGCGAGCAGTACTTC

V: TRBV7-6
length: 16
J: TRBJ2-2
D: TRBD2
CDR3: CASSRRTGGLTGELFF
DNA: TGTGCCAGCAGCCGTCGTACGGGGGGATTAACCGGGGAGCTGTTTTTT

V: TRBV9
length: 15
J: TRBJ1-3
D: NA
CDR3: CASSVGPGSGNTIYF
DNA: TGTGCCAGCAGCGTTGGGCCCGGCTCTGGAAACACCATATATTTT

V: TRBV25-1
length: 13
J: TRBJ2-1
D: TRBD2
CDR3: CASSSLSGSEQFF
DNA: TGTGCCAGCAGTTCGCTCAGCGGGAGTGAGCAGTTCTTC

V: TRBV7-2
length: 16
J: TRBJ2-1
D: TRBD2
CDR3: CASSFLAGGVYNEQFF
DNA: TGTGCCAGCAGCTTCCTAGCGGGAGGAGTCTACAATGAGCAGTTCTTC

V: TRBV7-9
length: 14
J: TRBJ2-5
D: TRBD1
CDR3: CASSYGQGRETQYF
DNA: TGTGCCAGCAGCTACGGACAGGGGCGGGAGACCCAGTACTTC

V: TRBV11-1
length: 15
J: TRBJ1-1
D: NA
CDR3: CASSPMGRRSTEAFF
DNA: TGTGCCAGCAGCCCTATGGGTAGGAGAAGCACTGAAGCTTTCTTT

V: TRBV4-1
length: 19
J: TRBJ2-5
D: TRBD2
CDR3: CASSQDSPAGGGALETQYF
DNA: TGCGCCAGCAGCCAAGATAGCCCAGCGGGAGGGGGAGCCCTAGAGACCCAGTACTTC

V: TRBV4-2
length: 20
J: TRBJ2-5
D: TRBD2
CDR3: CASSQHPTSGGGATQETQYF
DNA: TGTGCCAGCAGCCAACACCCTACTAGCGGGGGTGGGGCCACCCAAGAGACCCAGTACTTC

V: TRBV6-6
length: 12
J: TRBJ1-2
D: NA
CDR3: CASSQTLYGYTF
DNA: TGTGCCAGCAGCCAGACACTCTATGGCTACACCTTC

V: TRBV2
length: 13
J: TRBJ1-1
D: TRBD1
CDR3: CASFRDRNTEAFF
DNA: TGTGCCAGCTTCCGGGACAGGAACACTGAAGCTTTCTTT

V: TRBV29-1
length: 16
J: TRBJ1-2
D: TRBD1
CDR3: CSVPLSKGQGAYGYTF
DNA: TGCAGCGTCCCGCTCTCGAAGGGACAGGGGGCGTATGGCTACACCTTC

V: TRBV9
length: 15
J: TRBJ2-1
D: TRBD2
CDR3: CASSVVGGRGNEQFF
DNA: TGTGCCAGCAGCGTAGTAGGCGGGAGAGGAAATGAGCAGTTCTTC

V: TRBV5-1
length: 14
J: TRBJ1-2
D: NA
CDR3: CASSPSGGNYGYTF
DNA: TGCGCCAGCAGCCCCTCCGGGGGTAACTATGGCTACACCTTC

V: TRBV5-1
length: 13
J: TRBJ1-1
D: NA
CDR3: CASSLPRGTEAFF
DNA: TGCGCCAGCAGCTTGCCTCGAGGGACTGAAGCTTTCTTT

V: TRBV15
length: 14
J: TRBJ2-3
D: NA
CDR3: CATSRGRLLDTQYF
DNA: TGTGCCACCAGCCGGGGTCGCCTCCTAGATACGCAGTATTTT

V: TRBV25-1
length: 14
J: TRBJ2-5
D: NA
CDR3: CASSESRDGGTQYF
DNA: TGTGCCAGCAGTGAATCGCGGGACGGGGGGACCCAGTACTTC

V: TRBV30
length: 16
J: TRBJ2-3
D: NA
CDR3: CAWSAPTGRSTDTQYF
DNA: TGTGCCTGGAGTGCTCCCACAGGAAGAAGCACAGATACGCAGTATTTT

V: TRBV5-5
length: 16
J: TRBJ2-5
D: TRBD1
CDR3: CASSLVDRGSRETQYF
DNA: TGTGCCAGCAGCTTGGTAGACAGGGGTAGTAGAGAGACCCAGTACTTC

V: TRBV7-3
length: 17
J: TRBJ1-1
D: NA
CDR3: CASSLFGPGTGRTGAFF
DNA: NA

V: TRBV6-1
length: 15
J: TRBJ2-5
D: NA
CDR3: CASSATPDRGETQYF
DNA: TGTGCCAGCAGTGCGACCCCGGACAGAGGGGAGACCCAGTACTTC

V: TRBV7-6
length: 15
J: TRBJ1-1
D: NA
CDR3: CASSLALGGNTEAFF
DNA: TGTGCCAGCAGCTTAGCGCTAGGGGGTAACACTGAAGCTTTCTTT

V: TRBV15
length: 14
J: TRBJ2-7
D: NA
CDR3: CATSNNNGPYEQYF
DNA: TGTGCCACCAGCAACAACAATGGGCCCTACGAGCAGTACTTC

V: TRBV27
length: 13
J: TRBJ1-1
D: TRBD1
CDR3: CASSLGDRGEAFF
DNA: TGTGCCAGCAGTTTGGGGGACAGGGGAGAAGCTTTCTTT

V: TRBV2
length: 14
J: TRBJ2-5
D: TRBD2
CDR3: CASRKRGVQETQYF
DNA: TGTGCCAGCAGGAAGCGGGGGGTTCAAGAGACCCAGTACTTC

V: TRBV5-1
length: 15
J: TRBJ2-5
D: NA
CDR3: CASSPFWDSGETQYF
DNA: TGCGCCAGCAGCCCCTTTTGGGACTCGGGAGAGACCCAGTACTTC

V: TRBV15
length: 14
J: TRBJ1-1
D: NA
CDR3: CATSKTGGNTEAFF
DNA: TGTGCCACCAGCAAGACAGGCGGAAACACTGAAGCTTTCTTT

V: TRBV10-1
length: 15
J: TRBJ1-1
D: TRBD1
CDR3: CASSDSGQGAPEAFF
DNA: TGCGCCAGCAGTGATTCCGGACAGGGGGCTCCTGAAGCTTTCTTT

V: TRBV7-9
length: 15
J: TRBJ1-6
D: TRBD1
CDR3: CASSRNTGAGSPLHF
DNA: TGTGCCAGCAGCCGGAATACAGGGGCCGGTTCACCCCTCCACTTT

V: TRBV7-8
length: 13
J: TRBJ2-7
D: NA
CDR3: CASSLAPLLEQYF
DNA: TGTGCCAGCAGCTTAGCTCCCCTTCTCGAGCAGTACTTC

V: TRBV19
length: 14
J: TRBJ1-5
D: TRBD1
CDR3: CASSLGQVYQPQHF
DNA: TGTGCCAGTAGCCTCGGACAGGTTTATCAGCCCCAGCATTTT

V: TRBV19
length: 14
J: TRBJ1-1
D: TRBD1
CDR3: CASSIGPGGRRAFF
DNA: TGTGCCAGTAGTATCGGCCCAGGGGGGAGAAGAGCTTTCTTT

V: TRBV15
length: 18
J: TRBJ1-5
D: TRBD1
CDR3: CATSRGDEGAHSNQPQHF
DNA: TGTGCCACCAGCAGAGGTGATGAGGGGGCTCATAGCAATCAGCCCCAGCATTTT

V: TRBV18
length: 14
J: TRBJ2-2
D: NA
CDR3: CASAPGGVPGELFF
DNA: TGTGCCAGCGCACCCGGGGGAGTCCCCGGGGAGCTGTTTTTT

V: TRBV27
length: 14
J: TRBJ1-2
D: NA
CDR3: CASSLNRNLYGYTF
DNA: TGTGCCAGCAGTTTAAATAGAAACCTCTATGGCTACACCTTC

V: TRBV4-2
length: 14
J: TRBJ1-6
D: NA
CDR3: CASSQGVMDSPLHF
DNA: TGTGCCAGCAGCCAAGGAGTCATGGATTCACCCCTCCACTTT

V: TRBV7-9
length: 19
J: TRBJ1-1
D: TRBD1
CDR3: CASSLALLTGVKVGTEAFF
DNA: TGTGCCAGCAGCTTAGCGCTCCTTACAGGGGTCAAAGTGGGCACTGAAGCTTTCTTT

V: TRBV7-8
length: 14
J: TRBJ2-5
D: NA
CDR3: CASSLREFQETQYF
DNA: TGTGCCAGCAGCTTAAGGGAGTTCCAAGAGACCCAGTACTTC